Sequencing of this TCR beta chain was carried out in a study of shared clonotypes between healthy human individuals. Using immunoSEQ multiplex PCR, the repertoire was profiled, and TCRdb retains in-frame clones only, with some absent. The sample carries 2 million to 2.5 million clones, 93% recorded once. Only Caucasian adults living in Nashville, Tennessee served as donors. V was pared by 4 bases and J by 1 base, with 7 bases of the junction left unmatched. The CDR3 is 15 residues long. The V gene's germline CDR1 is SGHKS and CDR2 YYEKEE (reference sequence). The rearrangement uses TRBV5-5 and TRBJ2-7; 8 nucleotides align to TRBD1. The origin of this receptor is a young man in good health. Some clones in this sample may be carry-over from other donors' samples. The specimen was naive CD4+ T cells from PBMCs. Sample subset: CD45RA+ positively selected. CDR3 DNA: TGTGCCAGCAGCCATCCGGGACAGGAGTCCTACGAGCAGTACTTC. Protein sequence: CASSHPGQESYEQYF.